The source of this T cell receptor (beta chain) is a study of spatial heterogeneity in lung cancer. Study information: A total of approximately 70 untreated early-stage non-small cell lung cancer patients served as donors. Any follow-up PBMC samples that were available went on to be sequenced, and the median time to follow-up was roughly 2 years after resection.

The CDR3 sequence is 13 residues long. Germline V gene data show CDR1 as LNHDA and CDR2 as SQIVND (reference sequence). Between the trimmed V and J ends, which lost 5 bases and 3 bases, there was a span of 10 bases. This clonotype came up a few times. TCRdb reprocessed the 5' RACE reads with MiXCR, giving one entry per CDR3 protein. The sample carries about 110,000 distinct CDR3 sequences, less than 14% recorded once. Time point noted: blood at routine non-recurrence follow-up after resection. Whole RNA from tumor, nontumor lung or frozen PBMC was sequenced unsorted. This sequence originates from a female donor with early-stage non-small cell lung cancer. This sample comprised PBMCs, obtained at follow-up. V gene TRBV19 combines with J gene TRBJ1-2; D is uncertain. The CDR3 sequence is CASSPRRDYGYTF. CDR3 sequence (DNA): TGTGCCAGTAGTCCCCGCAGAGACTATGGCTACACCTTC.